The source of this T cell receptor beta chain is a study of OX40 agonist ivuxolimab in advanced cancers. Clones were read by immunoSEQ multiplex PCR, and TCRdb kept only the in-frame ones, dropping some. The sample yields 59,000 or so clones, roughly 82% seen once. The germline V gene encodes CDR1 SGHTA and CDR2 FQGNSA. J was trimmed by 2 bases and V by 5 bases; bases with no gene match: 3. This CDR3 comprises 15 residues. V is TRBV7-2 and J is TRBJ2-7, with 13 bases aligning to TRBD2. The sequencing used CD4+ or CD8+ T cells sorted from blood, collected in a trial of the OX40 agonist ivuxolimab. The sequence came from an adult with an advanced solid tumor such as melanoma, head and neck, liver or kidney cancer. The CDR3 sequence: CASSSGLAGAYEQYF. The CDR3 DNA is TGTGCCAGCAGCAGCGGACTAGCGGGGGCCTACGAGCAGTACTTC.